Sequencing of this TCR beta chain was carried out in a study of T-cell memory formation after mild COVID-19. Overall study findings and caveats: Clones that got smaller from day 15 to 85 had even CD4/CD8, while clones growing later tipped toward CD4+. There were some responding clones in pre-infection memory, which suggested that cross-reactive memory had joined.

Amplification by 5'RACE using constant-segment primers produced TCR alpha and TCR beta cDNA libraries that carried sample barcodes and UMIs. TCRdb redid the calling of the 5' RACE reads with MiXCR, one entry per CDR3 protein. The table has around 62,000 distinct CDR3 sequences, 28% seen once. In regard to this clonotype: Its specificity is unknown.

Sample: PBMCs or a T cell subset sorted from them (not recorded which). This receptor was identified in a man younger than 35 who had mild COVID-19 (a few samples of this study predate the infection). Cell type and time point are not known.

The CDR3 coding sequence is TGCGCCACCGGGGGGGAGACCACAGATACGCAGTATTTT. Translated, it gives CATGGETTDTQYF. The chain combines TRBV4-1 with TRBJ2-3; 8 positions agree with TRBD2. The CDR3 has 13 residues. CDR1 and CDR2 (germline): MGHRA, YSYEKL. V dropped 10 bases and J dropped 2; count of bases not matched to a gene: 5.